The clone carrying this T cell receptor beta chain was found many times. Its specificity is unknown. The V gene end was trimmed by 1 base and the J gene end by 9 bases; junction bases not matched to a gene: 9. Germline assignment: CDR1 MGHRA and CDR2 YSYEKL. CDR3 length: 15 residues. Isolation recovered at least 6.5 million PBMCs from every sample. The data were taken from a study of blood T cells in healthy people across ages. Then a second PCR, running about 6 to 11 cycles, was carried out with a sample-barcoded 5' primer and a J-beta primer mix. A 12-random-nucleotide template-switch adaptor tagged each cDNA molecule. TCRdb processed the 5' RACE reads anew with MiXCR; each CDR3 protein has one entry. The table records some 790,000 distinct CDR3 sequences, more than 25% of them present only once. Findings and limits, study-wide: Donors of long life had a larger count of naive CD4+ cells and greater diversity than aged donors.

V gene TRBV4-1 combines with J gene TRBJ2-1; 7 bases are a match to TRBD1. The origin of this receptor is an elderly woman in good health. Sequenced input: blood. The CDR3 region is CASSQAPGQSIEQFF. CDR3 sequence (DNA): TGCGCCAGCAGCCAAGCCCCGGGACAGTCCATTGAGCAGTTCTTC.